Shown below are 32 T cell receptor beta chains from a single sample sequenced in a study of T cell changes during pregnancy in multiple sclerosis. The repertoire was sequenced with immunoSEQ multiplex PCR; TCRdb's copy has only in-frame clones and lacks some. The sample includes some 96,000 clones, 92% seen only once; the top ten take around 1.8%. The starting material was peripheral blood, obtained after pregnancy. The receptor source for this set is a female donor with multiple sclerosis, enrolled in a pregnancy study.

The chain links TRBV6-5 to TRBJ2-7; 7 positions agree with TRBD1. The CDR3 runs 15 residues. CDR1 MNHEY and CDR2 SVGAGI come from the germline V gene. Trimming cost V 0 bases and J 3 bases; bases outside gene matches: 5. The CDR3 spells CASSYSWQGVYEQYF. CDR3 in DNA: TGTGCCAGCAGTTACTCGTGGCAGGGGGTCTACGAGCAGTACTTC.

The chain uses TRBV4-3 and TRBJ1-2; D gene unclear. Trimming cost V 4 bases and J 0 bases, with 6 bases left between them. The V gene's germline CDR1 is LGHNA and CDR2 YSLEER. The CDR3 has 13 residues. CDR3 loop: CASSPITNYGYTF. In DNA form, the CDR3 reads TGCGCCAGCAGCCCTATCACTAACTATGGCTACACCTTC.

J is TRBJ2-3 and V is TRBV4-1, with 10 bases that match TRBD2. With V trimmed by 10 bases and J by 2 bases, 3 bases remained unmatched. The germline V gene encodes CDR1 MGHRA and CDR2 YSYEKL. The CDR3 runs to 13 residues. For the CDR3, the DNA is TGCGCCACCGGACTAGCGGTCACAGATACGCAGTATTTT. Its translation: CATGLAVTDTQYF.

The gene calls are TRBV4-1 and TRBJ2-7, with 13 nucleotides matching TRBD2. The CDR3 consists of 16 residues. Per germline, CDR1 MGHRA and CDR2 YSYEKL. V lost 4 bases to trimming and J lost 3 bases; unmatched junction nucleotides: 6. The CDR3 spells CASSPGLAGAFYEQYF. CDR3 DNA: TGCGCCAGCAGCCCCGGACTAGCGGGAGCGTTCTACGAGCAGTACTTC.

The rearrangement links TRBV5-1 to TRBJ2-1; D possibly corresponds to TRBD2 (6 bases). This CDR3 has 14 residues. Trimming removed 0 bases from V and 5 bases from J, with 9 bases in between. Germline loops: CDR1 SGHRS, CDR2 YFSETQ. Here the CDR3 reads CASSLGLGDNEQFF. In nucleotides, the CDR3 is TGCGCCAGCAGCTTGGGACTAGGGGACAATGAGCAGTTCTTC.

The chain links TRBV28 to TRBJ1-2; 11 bases align to TRBD1. The CDR3 covers 13 residues. Germline loops: CDR1 MDHEN, CDR2 SYDVKM. Unmatched junction bases numbered 4, after V lost 7 bases and J lost 6 bases. CDR3 amino acids: CASTWTGGDGYTF. The CDR3 DNA is TGTGCCAGCACTTGGACAGGGGGCGATGGCTACACCTTC.

The genes are TRBV19 and TRBJ1-2; no definite D call. Trimming shortened V by 10 bases and J by 6 bases, and 12 bases separated the two germline ends. CDR3 length: 11 residues. From germline, CDR1 is LNHDA and CDR2 SQIVND (reference sequence). Written as DNA, the CDR3 is TGTGCCACCCAACAGAACCATGGCTACACCTTC. Its protein is CATQQNHGYTF. The entire variable domain, with the rest obtained from reference TRBV19 and TRBJ1-2, is as follows: DGGITQSPKYLFRKEGQNVTLSCEQNLNHDAMYWYRQDPGQGLRLIYYSQIVNDFQKGDIAEGYSVSREKKESFPLTVTSAQKNPTAFYLCATQQNHGYTFGSGTRLTVV.

This clone occurred once. The chain has TRBV19 and TRBJ1-1; D is undetermined. V shed 0 bases and J shed 0 bases, with 14 bases lying between them. Looked up from germline, CDR1 is LNHDA and CDR2 is SQIVND (reference sequence). The CDR3 is 17 residues long. DNA of the CDR3: TGTGCCAGTAGTATAGATCTGGGGAGACCTGTGAACACTGAAGCTTTCTTT. As protein: CASSIDLGRPVNTEAFF.

The rearrangement links TRBV30 to TRBJ2-2; D might be TRBD1 (5 bases). Looked up from germline, CDR1 is GTSNPN and CDR2 is SVGIG (reference sequence). V lost 3 bases to trimming and J lost 3 bases, with 14 bases between them. The CDR3 consists of 15 residues. CDR3 DNA sequence: TGTGCCTGGAGCGTATTTCAGGGTTACACCGGGGAGCTGTTTTTT. This gives the protein CAWSVFQGYTGELFF.

The chain is built from TRBV10-3 and TRBJ2-7, with 8 positions matching TRBD2. The germline gives CDR1 ENHRY, CDR2 SYGVKD. CDR3 length: 15 amino acids. The junction had 7 bases not matched to a gene; V was cut back by 0 bases and J by 6 bases. The chain's CDR3 is CAISESISGAIEQYF. The CDR3 DNA reads as TGTGCCATCAGTGAGTCGATTAGCGGGGCAATCGAGCAGTACTTC.

The V and J genes are TRBV28 and TRBJ1-4, with TRBD1 matching over 7 bases. J was trimmed by 0 bases and V by 3 bases; bases with no gene match: 4. Germline values: CDR1 MDHEN, CDR2 SYDVKM. This CDR3 spans 16 amino acids. For the CDR3, the DNA is TGTGCCAGCAGTTTTGGGACAGCGGCAACTAATGAAAAACTGTTTTTT. This codes for CASSFGTAATNEKLFF.

The chain joins TRBV28 to TRBJ2-1; D perhaps matches TRBD1 (6 bases). Germline V gene data show CDR1 as MDHEN and CDR2 as SYDVKM. The CDR3 extends over 15 amino acids. Deletions cut 5 bases from V and 7 bases from J, with 18 bases between. CDR3 residues: CASSILQGWMNEQFF. DNA of the CDR3: TGTGCCAGCAGTATACTACAGGGATGGATGAATGAGCAGTTCTTC.

The rearrangement links TRBV9 to TRBJ2-7; D is perhaps TRBD1 (5 bases). Trimming cost V 4 bases and J 0 bases, with 20 bases left between them. The length of the CDR3 is 17 residues. From germline, CDR1 is SGDLS and CDR2 YYNGEE. In DNA, the CDR3 is TGTGCCAGCAGCCCCCAGGTGTCTGTCGACAGCTCCTACGAGCAGTACTTC. Translation: CASSPQVSVDSSYEQYF.

The chain carries TRBV5-8 and TRBJ1-1; D might be TRBD1 (5 bases). Per germline, CDR1 SGHTS and CDR2 YDEGEE. Trimming cost V 6 bases and J 9 bases, with 15 bases left between them. This CDR3 has 12 residues. The CDR3 sequence: CASTPGGGKAFF. In nucleotides, the CDR3 is TGTGCCAGCACTCCGGGGGGGGGTAAAGCTTTCTTT.

The J gene is TRBJ1-1, the V gene TRBV6-6; possibly TRBD1 for D (6 bases). Looked up from germline, CDR1 is MNHNY and CDR2 is SVGAGI (reference sequence). The CDR3 extends over 15 amino acids. V lost 5 bases and J 0 bases, leaving 13 bases between the germline ends. CDR3 in DNA: TGTGCCAGCAGTCCAGGACAGCCCTTGAACACTGAAGCTTTCTTT. The encoded protein is CASSPGQPLNTEAFF.

The rearrangement uses TRBV4-1 and TRBJ2-1; tentative D call: TRBD2 (5 bases). The V end lost 1 base, the J end lost 8 bases, and 24 bases lay between the germline ends. The CDR3 extends over 18 amino acids. Germline CDR1 is MGHRA and CDR2 is YSYEKL. The CDR3, as DNA: TGCGCCAGCAGCCAAGGACGGGCTTTGGCGGGCCCCCGGGATGAGCAGTTCTTC. Protein sequence: CASSQGRALAGPRDEQFF.

The chain carries TRBV11-1 and TRBJ2-5; the D gene is possibly TRBD2 (5 bases). CDR3 length: 14 residues. V was trimmed by 3 bases and J by 2 bases, leaving 10 bases between them. Germline V lookup: CDR1 SGHAT, CDR2 FQDESV (reference sequence). The CDR3 protein is CASSFGGIQETQYF. The CDR3 coding sequence is TGTGCCAGCAGCTTCGGAGGAATTCAAGAGACCCAGTACTTC.

The chain links TRBV27 to TRBJ1-5; TRBD1 aligns across 7 bases. Germline V gene lookup returns CDR1 MNHEY and CDR2 SMNVEV (reference sequence). Germline trimming cut 8 bases from V and 6 bases from J; bases unmatched to any gene: 10. The CDR3 is 14 amino acids. CDR3 sequence: CASGTQGSGQPQHF. The DNA for the CDR3 is TGTGCCAGCGGCACACAGGGGTCTGGTCAGCCCCAGCATTTT.

The rearrangement joins TRBV27 to TRBJ1-6; 9 nucleotides match TRBD1. The CDR3 extends over 16 amino acids. The V and J ends lost 5 bases and 6 bases, in that order; junction bases with no gene match: 8. Germline V gives CDR1 MNHEY, CDR2 SMNVEV (reference sequence). The CDR3 is CASSSRRDRVNSPLHF. Written as DNA, the CDR3 is TGTGCCAGCAGTAGCCGGAGGGACAGGGTTAATTCACCCCTCCACTTT.

The chain couples TRBV12-5 to TRBJ2-1; 14 bases line up with TRBD2. The CDR3 is 17 amino acids. V trimming: 5 bases; J trimming: 4 bases; junction bases outside the gene matches: 7. The germline V gene has CDR1 LGHNT and CDR2 FRNRAP. As DNA, the CDR3 is TGTGCTAGTGGTCCCGGACTAGCGGGAGGAGGGTACAATGAGCAGTTCTTC. This translates into CASGPGLAGGGYNEQFF.

Many counts were recorded for this clone. Distinct nucleotide sequences in the sample also encode this CDR3. The genes are TRBV27 and TRBJ1-1; perhaps TRBD1 as D (6 bases). V lost 2 bases and J 4 bases, leaving 8 bases between the germline ends. Germline V lookup: CDR1 MNHEY, CDR2 SMNVEV (reference sequence). CDR3 length: 13 amino acids. The CDR3, as DNA: TGTGCCAGCAGTTTAGGCAGGGGCACTGAAGCTTTCTTT. The encoded protein is CASSLGRGTEAFF.

The chain has TRBV18 and TRBJ2-1; TRBD2 aligns across 12 bases. V lost 6 bases to trimming and J lost 8 bases; unmatched junction nucleotides: 8. CDR1 is KGHSH, CDR2 LQKENI, per germline. The length of the CDR3 is 15 residues. As DNA, the CDR3 is TGTGCCAGCTCCCGTGGACTAGCGGGGAACTATGAGCAGTTCTTC. Residues: CASSRGLAGNYEQFF.

The V and J genes are TRBV25-1 and TRBJ2-3; no clear D. CDR3 length: 13 amino acids. Looked up from germline, CDR1 is MGHDK and CDR2 is SYGVNS. Trimming pared 1 base from V and 1 base from J, leaving 3 bases between. In DNA, the CDR3 is TGTGCCAGCAGTGAATCTGGCACAGATACGCAGTATTTT. Amino acids: CASSESGTDTQYF. Together with reference TRBV25-1 and TRBJ2-3, the CDR3 gives the full variable domain: EADIYQTPRYLVIGTGKKITLECSQTMGHDKMYWYQQDPGMELHLIHYSYGVNSTEKGDLSSESTVSRIRTEHFPLTLESARPSHTSQYLCASSESGTDTQYFGPGTRLTVL.

The chain links TRBV7-2 to TRBJ1-1; 10 bases map to TRBD1. In germline, CDR1 is SGHTA, CDR2 FQGNSA. This CDR3 region has 13 residues. J was trimmed by 6 bases and V by 7 bases; bases with no gene match: 5. CDR3 residues: CASTRQGAPEAFF. CDR3 nucleotide sequence: TGTGCCAGCACCCGACAGGGGGCCCCTGAAGCTTTCTTT.

J is TRBJ1-5 and V is TRBV30, with 7 bases aligning to TRBD1. V was clipped by 7 bases and J by 6 bases; unmatched bases: 9. Germline assignment: CDR1 GTSNPN and CDR2 SVGIG (reference sequence). CDR3 size: 13 residues. In DNA, the CDR3 is TGTGCCTTGAGACAGGGAGGGGGTCAGCCCCAGCATTTT. Protein product: CALRQGGGQPQHF.

The chain carries TRBV5-1 and TRBJ2-1; 9 bases agree with TRBD2. The V gene end was trimmed by 1 base and the J gene end by 2 bases; junction bases not matched to a gene: 1. The CDR3 consists of 15 residues. Per germline, CDR1 SGHRS and CDR2 YFSETQ. The CDR3, as DNA: TGCGCCAGCAGCTTGTTAGCGGGAGCCTACAATGAGCAGTTCTTC. It yields the protein CASSLLAGAYNEQFF.

This clone appeared a single time. The chain links TRBV4-1 to TRBJ1-2, with TRBD1 matching 9 bases. The J segment lost 3 bases and the V segment lost 1 base, leaving 9 bases of the junction unmatched. Germline V CDR1 and CDR2: MGHRA, YSYEKL. The CDR3 is 17 amino acids. The CDR3 here is CASSQGYRGPNHYGYTF. CDR3 DNA: TGCGCCAGCAGCCAAGGATACAGGGGGCCGAATCACTATGGCTACACCTTC.

The chain uses TRBV7-9 and TRBJ2-2; 10 nucleotides match TRBD2. CDR3 length: 16 amino acids. The germline gives CDR1 SEHNR, CDR2 FQNEAQ (reference sequence). Trimming removed 5 bases from V and 2 bases from J; junction bases left unmatched: 5. CDR3: CASSITSGENTGELFF. Written as DNA, the CDR3 is TGTGCCAGCAGCATTACTAGCGGGGAAAACACCGGGGAGCTGTTTTTT.

J is TRBJ1-5 and V is TRBV2, with D possibly matching TRBD1 (5 bases). The CDR3 consists of 14 residues. CDR1 and CDR2 (germline): SNHLY, FYNNEI. V dropped 4 bases and J dropped 2 bases, with 9 bases sitting between them. CDR3 sequence: CASSGRGGNQPQHF. DNA of the CDR3: TGTGCCAGCAGTGGGAGGGGTGGCAATCAGCCCCAGCATTTT.

This chain joins TRBV19 and TRBJ1-2, with D unclear. Germline CDR1 reads LNHDA; CDR2 reads SQIVND (reference sequence). CDR3 size: 11 residues. V lost 6 bases and J lost 4, with 6 bases in between. CDR3 sequence reads: CASRFSYGYTF. CDR3 nucleotide sequence: TGTGCCAGTAGGTTCAGCTATGGCTACACCTTC.

The gene calls are TRBV5-4 and TRBJ2-7, with TRBD2 matching over 7 bases. This CDR3 contains 15 residues. Germline V gene lookup returns CDR1 SGHNT and CDR2 YYREEE (reference sequence). J was trimmed by 6 bases and V by 6 bases; bases with no gene match: 15. The CDR3, as DNA: TGTGCCAGCATCCGACGAGGTGGGGGGGAGTCCGAGCAGTACTTC. Translating gives CASIRRGGGESEQYF. Supplemented by reference TRBV5-4 and TRBJ2-7, the full variable domain reads ETGVTQSPTHLIKTRGQQVTLRCSSQSGHNTVSWYQQALGQGPQFIFQYYREEENGRGNFPPRFSGLQFPNYSSELNVNALELDDSALYLCASIRRGGGESEQYFGPGTRLTVT.

The chain carries TRBV28 and TRBJ2-7; D gene uncertain. Per the germline V gene, CDR1 is MDHEN and CDR2 is SYDVKM. The length of the CDR3 is 14 residues. V gave up 5 bases and J gave up 4 bases, with 15 bases separating them. CDR3 nucleotides: TGTGCCAGCAGTCCCAGCCAGGAACCTTACGAGCAGTACTTC. Residues: CASSPSQEPYEQYF.